This entry lists 6 T cell receptor beta chains sequenced from one sample in a study of T cells expressing NK-cell markers. With the 5' RACE reads reprocessed, TCRdb shows one record per CDR3 protein and no DNA. The sample totals approximately 550,000 distinct CDR3 sequences. Source material: blood T cells: a sorted CD56 or NKG2C T cell subset, CD4+ or CD8+ T cells, or bulk PBMC T cells (not recorded which). The receptors were sampled from a man in his late teens or twenties in good health.

J is TRBJ2-5 and V is TRBV28; the TCRdb D gene call, TRBD1, has no DNA to confirm it. Germline-derived CDR1 and CDR2 are MDHEN and SYDVKM. The CDR3 is 14 amino acids. CDR3 region: CASSASGTTETQYF.

The CDR3 sequence is CSACQRQGLSSTDTQYF. This chain links TRBV20-1 with TRBJ2-3; TCRdb proposes TRBD1, but this gene call is untestable without DNA. The CDR3 extends over 17 amino acids. CDR1 and CDR2 (germline): DFQATT, SNEGSKA (reference sequence).

The rearrangement uses TRBV18 and TRBJ2-7; TCRdb returns TRBD1, unconfirmable since there is no DNA. Germline CDR1 and CDR2: KGHSH and LQKENI. This CDR3 has 16 residues. The CDR3 region is CASSPQGTGAGIQQYF.

The chain employs TRBV5-1 and TRBJ2-5; TCRdb outputs TRBD1, but without DNA this stays unchecked. Per germline, CDR1 SGHRS and CDR2 YFSETQ. This CDR3 has 13 residues. This CDR3 is CASKVSRGETQYF.

The genes are TRBV7-9 and TRBJ2-2; there is no DNA to check the TCRdb D call of TRBD1. The germline V gene encodes CDR1 SEHNR and CDR2 FQNEAQ (reference sequence). This CDR3 contains 14 residues. CDR3 amino acids: CASSPWDGTGELFF.

The chain couples TRBV7-9 to TRBJ1-6; the D call of TRBD1 rests on TCRdb alone, since no DNA is present to check it. The germline V gene has CDR1 SEHNR and CDR2 FQNEAQ (reference sequence). The CDR3 covers 15 residues. The CDR3 spells CASSLYGQGYSPLHF.